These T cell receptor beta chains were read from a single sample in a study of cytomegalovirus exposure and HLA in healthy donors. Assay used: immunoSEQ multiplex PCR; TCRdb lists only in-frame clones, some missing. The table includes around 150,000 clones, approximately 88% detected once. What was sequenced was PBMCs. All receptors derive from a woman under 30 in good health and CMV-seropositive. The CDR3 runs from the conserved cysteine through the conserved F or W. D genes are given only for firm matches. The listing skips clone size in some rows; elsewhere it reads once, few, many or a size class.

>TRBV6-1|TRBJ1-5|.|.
CASSVTGFQPQHF
TGTGCCAGCAGTGTTACAGGGTTTCAGCCCCAGCATTTT
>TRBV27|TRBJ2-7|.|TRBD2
CASSLNPTSGVSSYEQYF
TGTGCCAGCAGTTTGAACCCGACTAGCGGCGTGAGCTCCTACGAGCAGTACTTC
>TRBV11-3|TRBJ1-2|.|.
CASSLGRDYGYTF
TGTGCCAGCAGCTTAGGGAGAGACTATGGCTACACCTTC
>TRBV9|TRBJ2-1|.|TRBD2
CASSPSGTSGGYNEQFF
TGTGCCAGCAGCCCTTCCGGGACTAGCGGTGGGTACAATGAGCAGTTCTTC
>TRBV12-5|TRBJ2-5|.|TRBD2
CASGLVRLAGETQYF
TGTGCTAGTGGTTTGGTACGACTAGCGGGAGAGACCCAGTACTTC
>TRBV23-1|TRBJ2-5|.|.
CASRLDTTRETQYF
TGCGCCAGCAGGCTGGACACCACCCGGGAGACCCAGTACTTC
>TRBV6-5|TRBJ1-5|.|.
CASSYSGGSNQPQHF
TGTGCCAGCAGTTACTCGGGGGGGAGCAATCAGCCCCAGCATTTT
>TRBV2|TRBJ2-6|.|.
CASRLGSSGANVLTF
TGTGCCAGCAGGCTGGGGAGCTCTGGGGCCAACGTCCTGACTTTC
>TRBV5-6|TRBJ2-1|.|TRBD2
CASSFTSGAHNEQFF
TGTGCCAGCAGCTTCACTAGCGGGGCACACAATGAGCAGTTCTTC
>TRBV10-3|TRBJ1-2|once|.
CAISETQGNGYTF
TGTGCCATCAGTGAAACTCAGGGAAATGGCTACACCTTC
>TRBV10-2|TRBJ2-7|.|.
CASSSGHPYEQYF
TGCGCCAGCAGTAGCGGGCACCCCTACGAGCAGTACTTC
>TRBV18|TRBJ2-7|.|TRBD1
CASSGTGISYEQYF
TGTGCCAGCTCAGGGACAGGGATCTCCTACGAGCAGTACTTC
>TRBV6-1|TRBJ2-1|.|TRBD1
CASSVSQGAYNEQFF
TGTGCCAGCAGTGTCAGTCAGGGGGCCTACAATGAGCAGTTCTTC
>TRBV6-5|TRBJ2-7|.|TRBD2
CASSYSRAGGLDEQYF
TGTGCCAGCAGTTACTCCCGAGCGGGAGGGCTCGACGAGCAGTACTTC
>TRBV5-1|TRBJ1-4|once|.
CASSPDGQPGPSGEKLFF
TGCGCCAGCAGCCCCGATGGGCAGCCAGGGCCCAGTGGTGAAAAACTGTTTTTT
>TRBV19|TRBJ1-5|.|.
CASSIAGVDNQPQHF
TGTGCCAGTAGTATCGCAGGGGTGGACAATCAGCCCCAGCATTTT
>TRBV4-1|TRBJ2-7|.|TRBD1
CASSQVSGGNEQYF
TGCGCCAGCAGCCAAGTATCAGGGGGCAACGAGCAGTACTTC
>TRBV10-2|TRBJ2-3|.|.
CASSEGGSDTQYF
TGCGCCAGCAGTGAGGGCGGCTCAGATACGCAGTATTTT
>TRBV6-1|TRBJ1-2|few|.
CASSELTGPNYGYTF
TGTGCCAGCAGTGAGCTAACAGGTCCTAACTATGGCTACACCTTC
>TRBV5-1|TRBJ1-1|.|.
CASSLGSGRNTEAFF
TGCGCCAGCAGCTTGGGGTCAGGGCGGAACACTGAAGCTTTCTTT
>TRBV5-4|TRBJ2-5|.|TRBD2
CASSLSLAGVETQYF
TGTGCCAGCAGCTTGTCACTAGCGGGAGTAGAGACCCAGTACTTC
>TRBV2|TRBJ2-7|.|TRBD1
CASMIPGQGGYEQYF
TGTGCCAGCATGATACCGGGACAGGGTGGTTACGAGCAGTACTTC
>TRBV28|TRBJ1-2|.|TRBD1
CASSLARDRAYGYTF
TGTGCCAGCAGTTTGGCCCGGGACAGGGCCTATGGCTACACCTTC
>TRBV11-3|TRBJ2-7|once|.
CASSLRAPDYEQYF
TGTGCCAGCAGCTTACGTGCCCCAGACTACGAGCAGTACTTC
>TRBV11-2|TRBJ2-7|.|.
CASTNGRGLGFEQYF
TGTGCCAGCACCAATGGGAGAGGGTTAGGGTTCGAGCAGTACTTC
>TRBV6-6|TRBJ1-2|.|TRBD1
CASSADRGGSGYTF
TGTGCCAGCAGTGCCGACAGGGGGGGGTCTGGCTACACCTTC
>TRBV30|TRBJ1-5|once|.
CAWSNDRDQPQHF
TGTGCCTGGAGTAATGACCGGGATCAGCCCCAGCATTTT
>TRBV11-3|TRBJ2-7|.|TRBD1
CASSLGGTGRFYEQYF
TGTGCCAGCAGCTTAGGAGGGACAGGGAGATTCTACGAGCAGTACTTC
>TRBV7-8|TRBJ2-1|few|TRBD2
CASSLNFHGLAGLNEQFF
TGTGCCAGCAGCTTAAATTTCCATGGGCTAGCGGGTCTCAATGAGCAGTTCTTC
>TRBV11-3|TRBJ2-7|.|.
CASSLHLTGISYEQYF
TGTGCCAGCAGCCTACACCTGACAGGAATAAGCTACGAGCAGTACTTC
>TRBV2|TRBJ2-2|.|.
CASTPQVNTGELFF
TGTGCCAGCACCCCACAGGTGAACACCGGGGAGCTGTTTTTT